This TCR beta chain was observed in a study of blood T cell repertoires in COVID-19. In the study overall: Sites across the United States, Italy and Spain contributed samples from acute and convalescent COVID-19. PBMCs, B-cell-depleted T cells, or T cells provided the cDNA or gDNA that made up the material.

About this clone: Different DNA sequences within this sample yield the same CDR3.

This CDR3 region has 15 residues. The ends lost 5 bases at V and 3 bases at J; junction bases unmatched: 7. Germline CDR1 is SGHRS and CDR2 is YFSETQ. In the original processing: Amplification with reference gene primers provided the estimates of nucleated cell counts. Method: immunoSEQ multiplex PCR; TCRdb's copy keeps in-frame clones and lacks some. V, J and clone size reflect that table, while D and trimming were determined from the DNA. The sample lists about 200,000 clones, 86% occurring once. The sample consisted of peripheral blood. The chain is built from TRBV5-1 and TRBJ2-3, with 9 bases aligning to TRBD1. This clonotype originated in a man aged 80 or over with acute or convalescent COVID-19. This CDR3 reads CASSLRTGATDTQYF. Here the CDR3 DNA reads TGCGCCAGCAGTTTACGGACAGGGGCGACAGATACGCAGTATTTT. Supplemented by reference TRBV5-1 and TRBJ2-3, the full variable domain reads KAGVTQTPRYLIKTRGQQVTLSCSPISGHRSVSWYQQTPGQGLQFLFEYFSETQRNKGNFPGRFSGRQFSNSRSEMNVSTLELGDSALYLCASSLRTGATDTQYFGPGTRLTVL.